The 4 T cell receptor beta chains given below trace back to one sample, sequenced in a study of T cell clonality in common variable immunodeficiency. Clones were sequenced by immunoSEQ multiplex PCR, and TCRdb holds only the in-frame ones, with some missing. The sample counts more than 20,000 clones, none seen once; the ten largest own about 24%. Study-level findings and limits: Common variable immunodeficiency TCR beta sequences reportedly had fewer deletions and N-nucleotide insertions.

Their cognate antigens are unknown. Source material: peripheral blood mononuclear cells. These receptors came from a human donor with common variable immunodeficiency.

This clone occurred many times. The CDR3 extends 3 residues past the end of the read, so its final part is completed from the germline J gene. J is TRBJ2-7 and V is TRBV7-8; D might be TRBD2 (6 bases). Germline V gives CDR1 SGHVS, CDR2 FQNEAQ. CDR3 size: 14 residues. Trimming cost V 5 bases and J 0 bases, with 11 bases left between them. This CDR3 reads CASSPLAFSYEQYF. Incomplete CDR3 DNA: TGTGCCAGCAGCCCCCTAGCGTTCTCCTACGAG.

This clone showed up many times. The read halts 3 residues ahead of the CDR3 end, with the missing end drawn from the germline J gene. The chain joins TRBV19 to TRBJ1-5; 8 bases line up with TRBD1. Germline CDR1 reads LNHDA; CDR2 reads SQIVND (reference sequence). V shed 4 bases and J 3 bases; nucleotides not matched to a gene: 2. The CDR3 runs to 14 residues. CDR3 DNA, as far as it was read: TGTGCCAGTAGTACGACAGGGGCCAATCAGCCC. Translating it yields CASSTTGANQP. The CDR3 in its entirety is CASSTTGANQPQHF.

This clone was observed at least ten times. Read sequence stops 3 residues before the CDR3 end, and the germline J gene provides the missing end. The chain combines TRBV5-1 with TRBJ1-1; 8 nucleotides line up with TRBD1. The CDR3 is 13 residues long. Losses at the gene ends were 3 bases for V and 4 bases for J; bases not matched to a gene: 2. The germline V gene encodes CDR1 SGHRS and CDR2 YFSETQ. The CDR3: CASSSGGVTEAFF. The CDR3 bases that were read are TGCGCCAGCAGCTCAGGGGGCGTCACTGAA.

This clone was counted ten times or more. The CDR3 goes on 3 residues after the read ends, and that part is filled in from the germline J gene. The chain carries TRBV20-1 and TRBJ2-1, with D maybe TRBD1 (6 bases). CDR1 and CDR2 (germline): DFQATT, SNEGSKA (reference sequence). This CDR3 spans 15 amino acids. The V end was cut by 6 bases, the J end by 4 bases, with 19 bases between. Incomplete CDR3 DNA: TGCAGTGCCCATCACAGGTCCCAGGGGTACAATGAG. It is translated as CSAHHRSQGYNE. Given in full, the CDR3 is CSAHHRSQGYNEQFF.